A single count supports the clone carrying this T cell receptor (beta chain). Other DNA sequences in this sample translate to the same CDR3. Each patient's cancer was a locally advanced or metastatic urothelial carcinoma. The sample originates from a study of PD-L1 blockade in urothelial cancer. The wider study: In the mid-2010s, patients got going on atezolizumab, taking 1,200 mg intravenously every 3 weeks.

The assay was immunoSEQ multiplex PCR, and TCRdb's table has in-frame clones only and misses some. The sample holds roughly 100,000 clones, approximately 86% seen once. Germline-derived CDR1 and CDR2 are GTSNPN and SVGIG (reference sequence). There are 13 residues in the CDR3. Trimming took off 4 bases at V and 0 bases at J, with 4 bases between the two ends. The receptor's source is a man between 50 and 59 years old with urothelial cancer. This specimen was PBMCs, taken around atezolizumab (anti-PD-L1) treatment. The V call is TRBV30, the J call TRBJ2-6; D is ambiguous. In nucleotides, the CDR3 is TGTGCCTGGACCGTCTCTGGGGCCAACGTCCTGACTTTC. Translated, it gives CAWTVSGANVLTF.